These 5 T cell receptor beta chains came from one sample sequenced in a study of CD8+CD57+ T cells in acquired aplastic anemia. Patients selected for sequencing had displayed CD8+CD57+ cell expansion by flow cytometry. TCR beta VDJ combinations and CDR3 sequences were profiled from genomic DNA. TCRdb reanalysed the reads using MiXCR and keeps one entry per CDR3 protein. This table holds 160,000 or so distinct CDR3 sequences, around 48% found once. The specimen was sorted CD4+, CD8+, or CD8+CD57+ T cells (not recorded which) from PBMCs. These receptors were obtained from a human donor with aplastic anemia.

The chain uses TRBV11-1 and TRBJ2-5, with 11 bases lining up with TRBD2. The V gene's germline CDR1 is SGHAT and CDR2 FQDESV (reference sequence). This CDR3 has 17 amino acids. V lost 3 bases to trimming and J lost 1 base; unmatched junction nucleotides: 7. The CDR3 spells CASSFVAGGLLQETQYF. The CDR3 bases are TGTGCCAGCAGCTTCGTAGCGGGGGGGCTACTCCAAGAGACCCAGTACTTC.

The rearrangement joins TRBV7-9 to TRBJ1-2, with D possibly TRBD1 on 6 matching bases. Trimming cost V 6 bases and J 10 bases, with 15 bases left between them. The germline V gene encodes CDR1 SEHNR and CDR2 FQNEAQ (reference sequence). The CDR3 runs 12 residues. CDR3 bases: TGTGCCAGCAGGAGACTGGACAGCATCTACACCTTC. Residues: CASRRLDSIYTF.

The chain links TRBV20-1 to TRBJ2-3; D call uncertain. The V end was cut by 6 bases, the J end by 6 bases, with 10 bases between. Germline V gene sequence: CDR1 DFQATT, CDR2 SNEGSKA (reference sequence). The CDR3 consists of 11 residues. The chain's CDR3 is CSAVSVDTQYF. CDR3 bases: TGCAGTGCCGTCTCCGTTGATACGCAGTATTTT.

This clonotype was seen ten or more times. The chain has TRBV12-3 or TRBV12-4 and TRBJ1-2; TRBD1 aligns across 10 bases. CDR3 size: 13 residues. Unmatched junction bases numbered 5, after V lost 5 bases and J lost 8 bases. The DNA of the CDR3 is TGTGCCAGCAGTCGACAGGGGGCGAGGGGCTACACCTTC. The encoded protein is CASSRQGARGYTF.

This clonotype showed up many times. The chain combines TRBV6-2 or TRBV6-3 with TRBJ2-5, with 10 bases lining up with TRBD2. Germline trimming cut 10 bases from V and 1 base from J; bases unmatched to any gene: 3. Germline V gene lookup returns CDR1 MNHEY and CDR2 SVGEGT. The CDR3 extends over 13 amino acids. The CDR3 loop reads CAIGLAAQETQYF. The CDR3 nucleotides are TGTGCCATTGGACTAGCGGCCCAAGAGACCCAGTACTTC.